This TCR beta chain was retrieved from a study of T cell repertoires in cytomegalovirus infection. As concerns this clonotype: Its antigen is still unknown.

TCRdb passed the reads through MiXCR, listing each CDR3 protein once. The sample yields approximately 81,000 distinct CDR3 sequences, 20% to 30% seen once. CDR1 and CDR2 from the germline V gene are SNHLY and FYNNEI. The trim removed 1 base at V and 6 bases at J, leaving 3 bases unmatched. The CDR3 totals 15 residues. This chain joins TRBV2 and TRBJ1-5, with 10 bases identical to TRBD1. This clonotype was sampled from a human donor in good health (CMV status not recorded). Some clones in this sample may be carry-over from other donors' samples. Sequencing used CD8+ T cells from cultured PBMCs, obtained from culture after CMV antigen stimulation. CDR3 in DNA: TGTGCCAGCAGTGAAGGACAGGGGGCGCTTCAGCCCCAGCATTTT. Encoded protein: CASSEGQGALQPQHF.